This TCR beta chain was retrieved from a study of blood T cell repertoires in COVID-19. In the study overall: Researchers got acute and convalescent COVID-19 samples from the United States, Italy and Spain. T cells, B-cell-depleted T cells, or PBMCs supplied cDNA or gDNA.

Germline loops: CDR1 SGDLS, CDR2 YYNGEE. V was cut by 0 bases and J by 1 base, with 13 bases left in between. The CDR3 runs to 16 residues. In the original analysis: Reference gene primer amplification gave nucleated cell count estimates. Sequenced by immunoSEQ multiplex PCR; TCRdb stores in-frame clones only, minus some. Clonal size and the V and J genes are those of that table, whereas D and trimming came from the DNA. The sample has around 270,000 clones; about 85% are singletons. This clone was observed a single time. The TCR sequence derives from a man in his 60s with acute or convalescent COVID-19. Sequencing was performed on peripheral blood. The chain joins TRBV9 to TRBJ1-1, with D tentatively TRBD1 (5 bases). The DNA for the CDR3 is TGTGCCAGCAGCGTAGACATCGGGGGTACGAACACTGAAGCTTTCTTT. This encodes CASSVDIGGTNTEAFF.